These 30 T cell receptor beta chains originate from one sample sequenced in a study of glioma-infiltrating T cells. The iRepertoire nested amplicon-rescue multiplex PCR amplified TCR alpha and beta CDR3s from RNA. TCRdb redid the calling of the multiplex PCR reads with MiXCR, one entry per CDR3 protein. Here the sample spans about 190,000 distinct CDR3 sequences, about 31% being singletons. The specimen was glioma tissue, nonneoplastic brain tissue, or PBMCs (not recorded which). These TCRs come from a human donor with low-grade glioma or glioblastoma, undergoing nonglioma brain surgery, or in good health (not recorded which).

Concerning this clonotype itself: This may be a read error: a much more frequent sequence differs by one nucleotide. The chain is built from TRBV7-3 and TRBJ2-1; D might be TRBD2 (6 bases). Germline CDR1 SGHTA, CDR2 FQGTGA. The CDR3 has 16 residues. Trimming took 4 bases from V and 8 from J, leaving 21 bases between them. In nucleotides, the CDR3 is TGTGCCAGCAGCTCCCGGGAGAAACCACTCTTCGATGAGCAGTTCTTC. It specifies CASSSREKPLFDEQFF.

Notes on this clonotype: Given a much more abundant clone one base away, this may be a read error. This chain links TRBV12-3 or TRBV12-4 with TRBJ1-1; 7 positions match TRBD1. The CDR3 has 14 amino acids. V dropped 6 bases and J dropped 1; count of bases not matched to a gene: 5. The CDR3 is CASRTQGSNTEAFF. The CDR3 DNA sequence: TGTGCCAGCAGAACACAGGGGTCGAACACTGAAGCTTTCTTT.

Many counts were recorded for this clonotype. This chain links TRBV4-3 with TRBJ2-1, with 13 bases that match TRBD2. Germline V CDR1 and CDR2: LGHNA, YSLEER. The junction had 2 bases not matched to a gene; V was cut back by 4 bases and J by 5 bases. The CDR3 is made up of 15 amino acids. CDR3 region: CASSRGTSGNNEQFF. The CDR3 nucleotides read TGCGCCAGCAGCCGGGGGACTAGCGGGAACAATGAGCAGTTCTTC.

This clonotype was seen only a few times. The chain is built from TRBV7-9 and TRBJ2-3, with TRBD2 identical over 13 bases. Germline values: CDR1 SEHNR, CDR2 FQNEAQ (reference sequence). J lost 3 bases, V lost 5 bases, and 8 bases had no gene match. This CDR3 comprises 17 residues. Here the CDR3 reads CASSPRTSGRGTDTQYF. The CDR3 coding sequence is TGTGCCAGCAGCCCCAGAACTAGCGGGAGGGGAACAGATACGCAGTATTTT.

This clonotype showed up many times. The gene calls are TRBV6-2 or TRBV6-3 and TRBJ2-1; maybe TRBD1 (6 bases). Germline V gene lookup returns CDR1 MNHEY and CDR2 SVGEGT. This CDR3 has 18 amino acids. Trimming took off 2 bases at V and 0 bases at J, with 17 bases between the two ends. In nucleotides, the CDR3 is TGTGCCAGCAGTTACACCCGGACAGCTGCATACTCCTACAATGAGCAGTTCTTC. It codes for CASSYTRTAAYSYNEQFF.

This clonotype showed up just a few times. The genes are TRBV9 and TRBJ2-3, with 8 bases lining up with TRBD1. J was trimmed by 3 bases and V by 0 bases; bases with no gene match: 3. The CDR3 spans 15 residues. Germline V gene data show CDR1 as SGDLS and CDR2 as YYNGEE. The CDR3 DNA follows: TGTGCCAGCAGCGTAGACAGGACAGGGACAGATACGCAGTATTTT. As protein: CASSVDRTGTDTQYF.

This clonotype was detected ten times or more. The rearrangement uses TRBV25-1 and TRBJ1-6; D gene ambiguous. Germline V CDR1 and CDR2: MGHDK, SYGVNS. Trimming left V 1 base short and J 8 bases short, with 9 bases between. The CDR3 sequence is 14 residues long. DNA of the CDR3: TGTGCCAGCAGTGAATGGAGGCTCGATTCACCCCTCCACTTT. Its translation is CASSEWRLDSPLHF. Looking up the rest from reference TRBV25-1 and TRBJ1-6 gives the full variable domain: EADIYQTPRYLVIGTGKKITLECSQTMGHDKMYWYQQDPGMELHLIHYSYGVNSTEKGDLSSESTVSRIRTEHFPLTLESARPSHTSQYLCASSEWRLDSPLHFGNGTRLTVT.

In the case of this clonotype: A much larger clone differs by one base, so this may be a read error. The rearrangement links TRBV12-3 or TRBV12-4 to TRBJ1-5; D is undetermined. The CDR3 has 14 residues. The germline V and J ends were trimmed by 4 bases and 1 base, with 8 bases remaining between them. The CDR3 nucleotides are TGTGCCAGCAGTTACAGATCGAGCAATCAGCCCCAGCATTTT. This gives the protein CASSYRSSNQPQHF.

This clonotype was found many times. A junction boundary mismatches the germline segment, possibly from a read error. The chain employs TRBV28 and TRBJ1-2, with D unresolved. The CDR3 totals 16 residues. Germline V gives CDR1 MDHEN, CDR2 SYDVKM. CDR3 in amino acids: CTSSFQYGETNYGYTF. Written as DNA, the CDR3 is TGTACCAGCAGTTTTCAGTATGGGGAGACTAACTATGGCTACACCTTC.

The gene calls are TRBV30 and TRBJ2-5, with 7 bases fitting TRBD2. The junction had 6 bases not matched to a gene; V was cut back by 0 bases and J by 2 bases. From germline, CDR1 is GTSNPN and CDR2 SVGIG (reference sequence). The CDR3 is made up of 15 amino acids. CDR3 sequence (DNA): TGTGCCTGGAGTGTACTTAGCGGGCCTCAAGAGACCCAGTACTTC. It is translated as CAWSVLSGPQETQYF. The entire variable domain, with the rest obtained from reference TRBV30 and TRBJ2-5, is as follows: SQTIHQWPATLVQPVGSPLSLECTVEGTSNPNLYWYRQAAGRGLQLLFYSVGIGQISSEVPQNLSASRPQDRQFILSSKKLLLSDSGFYLCAWSVLSGPQETQYFGPGTRLLVL.

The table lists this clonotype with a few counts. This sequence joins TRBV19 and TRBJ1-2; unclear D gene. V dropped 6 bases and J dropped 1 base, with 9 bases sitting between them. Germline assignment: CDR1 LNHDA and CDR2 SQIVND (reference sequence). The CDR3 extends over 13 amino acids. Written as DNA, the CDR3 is TGTGCCAGTAGAGTATTGGGTAACTATGGCTACACCTTC. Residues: CASRVLGNYGYTF.

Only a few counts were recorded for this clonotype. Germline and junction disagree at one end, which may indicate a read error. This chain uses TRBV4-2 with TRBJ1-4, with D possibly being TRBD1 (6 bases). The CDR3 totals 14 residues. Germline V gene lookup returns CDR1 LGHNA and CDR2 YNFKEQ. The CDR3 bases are TGTGCCAGCAGCCCGACAGGTCCTAATGAAAAACTGTCTTTT. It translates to CASSPTGPNEKLSF.

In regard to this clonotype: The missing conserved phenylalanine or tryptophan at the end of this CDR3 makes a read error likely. The DNA of the CDR3 is TGTGCCAGCAGTGAGGGTATATCGCGGGGTAATGAGCAGTTCCTC. Its protein is CASSEGISRGNEQFL. This chain links TRBV6-1 with TRBJ2-1, with a tentative D call TRBD2 (6 bases). The germline V and J ends were trimmed by 3 bases and 7 bases, with 16 bases remaining between them. In germline, CDR1 is MNHNS, CDR2 SASEGT. This CDR3 region has 15 residues.

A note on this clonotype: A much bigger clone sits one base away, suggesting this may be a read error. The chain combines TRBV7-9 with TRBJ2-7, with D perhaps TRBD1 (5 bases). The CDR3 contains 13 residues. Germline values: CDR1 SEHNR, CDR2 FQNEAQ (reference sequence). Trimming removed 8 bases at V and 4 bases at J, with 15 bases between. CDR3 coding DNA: TGTGCCAGCGGCAGGGTGACGTCTTACGAGCAGTACTTC. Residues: CASGRVTSYEQYF.

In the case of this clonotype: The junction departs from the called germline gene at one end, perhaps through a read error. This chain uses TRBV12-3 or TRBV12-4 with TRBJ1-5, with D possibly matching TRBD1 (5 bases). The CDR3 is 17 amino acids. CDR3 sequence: CASSSRMGGEGNKPQHF. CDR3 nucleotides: TGTGCCAGCAGCTCGCGGATGGGGGGGGAGGGCAATAAGCCCCAGCATTTT.

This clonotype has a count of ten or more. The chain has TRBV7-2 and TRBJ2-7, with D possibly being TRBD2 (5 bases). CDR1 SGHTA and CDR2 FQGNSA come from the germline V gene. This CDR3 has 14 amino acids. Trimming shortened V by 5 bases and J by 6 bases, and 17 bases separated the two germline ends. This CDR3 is CASSLSGSFGEQYF. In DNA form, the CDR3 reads TGTGCCAGCAGCCTTAGTGGGAGTTTTGGCGAGCAGTACTTC.

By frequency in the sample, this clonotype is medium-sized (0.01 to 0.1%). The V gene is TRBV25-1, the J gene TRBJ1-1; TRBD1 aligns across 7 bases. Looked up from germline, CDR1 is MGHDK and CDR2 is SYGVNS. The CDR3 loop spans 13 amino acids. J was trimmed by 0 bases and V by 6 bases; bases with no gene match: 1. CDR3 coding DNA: TGTGCCAGCAGGGGACAGATGAACACTGAAGCTTTCTTT. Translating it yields CASRGQMNTEAFF.

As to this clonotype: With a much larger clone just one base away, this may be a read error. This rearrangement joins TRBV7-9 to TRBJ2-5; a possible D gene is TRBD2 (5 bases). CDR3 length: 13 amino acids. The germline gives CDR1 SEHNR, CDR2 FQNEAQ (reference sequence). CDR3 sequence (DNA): TGTGCCAGCAGCTTACGGGCTTGGGAGACCCACTACTTC. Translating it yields CASSLRAWETHYF.

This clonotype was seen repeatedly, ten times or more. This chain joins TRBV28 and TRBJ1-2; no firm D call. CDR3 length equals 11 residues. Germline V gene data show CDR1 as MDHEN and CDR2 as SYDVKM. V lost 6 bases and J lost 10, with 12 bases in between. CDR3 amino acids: CASSRAGIYTF. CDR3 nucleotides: TGTGCCAGCAGCCGTGCCGGGATCTACACCTTC.

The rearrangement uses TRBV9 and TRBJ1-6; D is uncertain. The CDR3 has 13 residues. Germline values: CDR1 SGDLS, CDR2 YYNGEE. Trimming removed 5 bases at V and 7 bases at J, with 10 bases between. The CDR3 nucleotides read TGTGCCAGCAGGGGGTCCATAAATTCACCCCTCCACTTT. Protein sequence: CASRGSINSPLHF.

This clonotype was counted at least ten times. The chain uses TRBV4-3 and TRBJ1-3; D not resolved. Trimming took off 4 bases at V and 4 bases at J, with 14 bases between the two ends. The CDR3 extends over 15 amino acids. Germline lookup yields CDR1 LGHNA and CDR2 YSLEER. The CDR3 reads CASSRAVGFGNTIYF. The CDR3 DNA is TGCGCCAGCAGCCGAGCTGTCGGCTTCGGAAACACCATATATTTT.

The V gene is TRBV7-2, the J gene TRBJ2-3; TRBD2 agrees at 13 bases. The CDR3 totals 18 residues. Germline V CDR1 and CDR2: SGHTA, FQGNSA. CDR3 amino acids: CDISSQLAGGRSTDTQYF. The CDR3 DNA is TGTGACATCAGCTCACAACTAGCGGGAGGGCGTTCGACAGATACGCAGTATTTT. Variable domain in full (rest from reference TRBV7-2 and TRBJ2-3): GAGVSQSPSNKVTEKGKDVELRCDPISGHTALYWYRQSLGQGLEFLIYFQGNSAPDKSGLPSDRFSAERTGGSVSTLTIQRTQQEDSAVYLCDISSQLAGGRSTDTQYFGPGTRLTVL.

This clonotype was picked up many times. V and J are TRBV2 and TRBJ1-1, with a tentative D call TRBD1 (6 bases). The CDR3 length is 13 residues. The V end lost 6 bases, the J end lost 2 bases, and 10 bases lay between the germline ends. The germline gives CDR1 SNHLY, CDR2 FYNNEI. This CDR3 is CASSEQGNTEAFF. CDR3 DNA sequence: TGTGCCAGCAGCGAACAGGGTAACACTGAAGCTTTCTTT.

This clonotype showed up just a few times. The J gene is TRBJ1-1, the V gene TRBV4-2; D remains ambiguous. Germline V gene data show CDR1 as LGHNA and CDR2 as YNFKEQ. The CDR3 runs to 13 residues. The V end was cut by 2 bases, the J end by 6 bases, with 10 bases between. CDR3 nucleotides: TGTGCCAGCAGCCAACTCACATGGTCTGAAGCTTTCTTT. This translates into CASSQLTWSEAFF.

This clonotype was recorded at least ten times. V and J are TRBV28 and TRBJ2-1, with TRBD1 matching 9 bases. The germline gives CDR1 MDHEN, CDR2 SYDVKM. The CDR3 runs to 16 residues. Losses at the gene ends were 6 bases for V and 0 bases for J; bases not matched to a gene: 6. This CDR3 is CASSGGQGSSYNEQFF. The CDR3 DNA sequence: TGTGCCAGCAGCGGGGGACAGGGCAGCTCCTACAATGAGCAGTTCTTC.

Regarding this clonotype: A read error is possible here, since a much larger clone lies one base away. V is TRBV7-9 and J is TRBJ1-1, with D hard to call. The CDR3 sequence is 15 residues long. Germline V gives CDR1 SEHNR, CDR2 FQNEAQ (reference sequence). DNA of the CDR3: TGTGCCAGCAGCTTAGATCCGGTGATGAAAACTGAAGCTTTCTTT. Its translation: CASSLDPVMKTEAFF.

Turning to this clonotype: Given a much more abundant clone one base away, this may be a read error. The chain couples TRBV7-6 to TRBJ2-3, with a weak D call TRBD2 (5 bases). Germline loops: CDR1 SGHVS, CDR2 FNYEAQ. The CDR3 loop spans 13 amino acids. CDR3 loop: CASSFVGVDTKYF. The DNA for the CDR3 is TGTGCCAGCAGCTTCGTCGGGGTAGATACGAAGTATTTT.

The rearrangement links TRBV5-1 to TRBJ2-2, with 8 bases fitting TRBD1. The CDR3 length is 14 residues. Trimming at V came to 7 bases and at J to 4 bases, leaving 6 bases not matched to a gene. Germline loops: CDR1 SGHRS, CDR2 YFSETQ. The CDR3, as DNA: TGCGCCAGCTCTCAGGGGGCTGTCACCGGGGAGCTGTTTTTT. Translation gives CASSQGAVTGELFF.

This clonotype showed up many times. The CDR3 sequence: CASSWDAETQYF. The DNA for the CDR3 is TGTGCCAGCTCTTGGGACGCGGAGACCCAGTACTTC. The chain joins TRBV6-1 to TRBJ2-5; D is perhaps TRBD1 or TRBD2 (5 bases each). The CDR3 sequence is 12 residues long. From germline, CDR1 is MNHNS and CDR2 SASEGT. V was trimmed by 8 bases and J by 5 bases, leaving 12 bases between them.

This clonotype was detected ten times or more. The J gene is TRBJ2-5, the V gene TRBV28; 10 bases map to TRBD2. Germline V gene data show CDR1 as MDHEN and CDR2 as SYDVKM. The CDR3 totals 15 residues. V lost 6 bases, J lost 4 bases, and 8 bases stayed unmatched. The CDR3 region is CASSYSGRRAETQYF. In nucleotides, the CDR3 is TGTGCCAGCAGCTATAGCGGGAGGAGGGCAGAGACCCAGTACTTC.